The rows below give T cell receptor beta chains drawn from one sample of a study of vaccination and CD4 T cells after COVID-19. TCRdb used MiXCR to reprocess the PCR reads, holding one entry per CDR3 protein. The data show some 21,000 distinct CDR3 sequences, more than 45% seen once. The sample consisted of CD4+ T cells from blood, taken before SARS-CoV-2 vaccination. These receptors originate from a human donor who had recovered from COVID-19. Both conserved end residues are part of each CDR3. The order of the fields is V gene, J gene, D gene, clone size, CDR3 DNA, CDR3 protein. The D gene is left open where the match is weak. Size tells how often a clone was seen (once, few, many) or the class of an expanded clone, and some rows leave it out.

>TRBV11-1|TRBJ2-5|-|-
TGTGCCAGCAGCTTAGGTGGGAAACAAGAGACCCAGTACTTC
CASSLGGKQETQYF
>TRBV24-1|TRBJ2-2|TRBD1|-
TGTGCCACCAGGGACAGGGGATCGAACACCGGGGAGCTGTTTTTT
CATRDRGSNTGELFF
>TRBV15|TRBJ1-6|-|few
TGTGCCACCAGCCTTGGACATTCCAATTCACCCCTCCACTTT
CATSLGHSNSPLHF
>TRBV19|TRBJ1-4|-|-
TGTGCCAGTAGTCTAAGCACCGGGACTGAAAAACTGTTTTTT
CASSLSTGTEKLFF
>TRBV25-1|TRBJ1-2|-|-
TGTGCCAGCAGTGAATTTATTCCGGGACAACTGGCGGCGGGCGGTTACACCTTC
CASSEFIPGQLAAGGYTF
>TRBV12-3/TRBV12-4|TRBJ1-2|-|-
TGTGCCAGCACCCTAGTGAGGGATGGTAACTATGGCTACACCTTC
CASTLVRDGNYGYTF
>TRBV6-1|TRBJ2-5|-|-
TGTGCCAGCACTACAGGGCTGGAGACCCAGTACTTC
CASTTGLETQYF
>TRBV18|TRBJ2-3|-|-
TGTGCCAGCTCCTGGGATCTAGATACAGATACGCAGTATTTT
CASSWDLDTDTQYF
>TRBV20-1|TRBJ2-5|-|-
TGCAGTGCTAGACTCTCAGGTGGCGGGGAAGAGACCCAGTACTTC
CSARLSGGGEETQYF
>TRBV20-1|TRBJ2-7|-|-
TGCAGTGCTAGAGGCATAAAGGACAGAGCCTACGAGCAGTACTTC
CSARGIKDRAYEQYF
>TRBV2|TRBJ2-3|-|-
TGTGCCAGCAGTCCACTATTACTCACAGATACGCAGTATTTT
CASSPLLLTDTQYF
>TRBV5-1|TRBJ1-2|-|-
TGCGCCAGCAGCGGTGGGGGAGTACAGTTTCTCACCTTC
CASSGGGVQFLTF
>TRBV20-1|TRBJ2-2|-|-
TGCAGTGCTAGGGGGGCCACGAACACCGGGGAGCTGTTTTTT
CSARGATNTGELFF
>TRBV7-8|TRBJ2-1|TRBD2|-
TGTGCCAGCAGCTTAGTGGGCGGGAGGGTCAATGAGCAGTTCTTC
CASSLVGGRVNEQFF
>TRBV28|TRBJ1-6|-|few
TGTGCCAGCAGTCCAGGGACCTATAATTCACCCCTCCACTTT
CASSPGTYNSPLHF
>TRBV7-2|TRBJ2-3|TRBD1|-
TGTGCCAGCAGTTCCGGGACAGGGGCATATACGCAGTATTTT
CASSSGTGAYTQYF
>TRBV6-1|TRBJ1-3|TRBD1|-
TGTGCCGCCTCCCGGGGACAGGGAAACACCATATATTTT
CAASRGQGNTIYF
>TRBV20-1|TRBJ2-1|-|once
TGCAGTGCTAGAGTTAGCGGAAGCTCCTACAATGAGCAGTTCTTC
CSARVSGSSYNEQFF
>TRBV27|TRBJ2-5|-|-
TGTGCCAGCAGGACAGCCAAAGAGACCCAGTACTTC
CASRTAKETQYF
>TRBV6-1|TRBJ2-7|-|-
TGTGCCAGCAGTCCTCGGACCCTCTCCTACGAGCAGTACTTC
CASSPRTLSYEQYF
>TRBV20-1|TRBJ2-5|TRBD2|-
TGCAGTGCTAGAGCCCCCCGTTTTTGGGTCGAAGGGACTAGCGGGAGTTTTTTCCAAGAGACCCAGTACTTC
CSARAPRFWVEGTSGSFFQETQYF
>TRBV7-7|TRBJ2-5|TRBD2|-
TGTGCCAGCAGCCTGGGACTAGGGGTAGGGGAGACCCAGTACTTC
CASSLGLGVGETQYF
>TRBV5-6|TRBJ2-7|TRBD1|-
TGTGCCAGCAGCTCACCCCGGGACAGGGGGTCCTACGAGCAGTACTTC
CASSSPRDRGSYEQYF
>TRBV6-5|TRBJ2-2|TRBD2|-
TGTGCCAGCAGTTACCTCCGGAGGGCGGGAGTGGGGGAGCTGTTTTTT
CASSYLRRAGVGELFF
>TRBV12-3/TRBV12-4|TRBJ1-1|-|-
TGTGCCAGCAGTTTTATCCGGGGTTTCGGCACTGAAGCTTTCTTT
CASSFIRGFGTEAFF
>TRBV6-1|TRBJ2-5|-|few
TGTGCCAGCCAGGCCCGGATCGTGGAGACCCAGTACTTC
CASQARIVETQYF
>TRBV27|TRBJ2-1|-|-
TGTGCCAGCAAATCTTATAGCTCCTACAATGAGCAGTTCTTC
CASKSYSSYNEQFF